These 29 T cell receptor beta chains originate from one sample sequenced in a study of lymphopenia after photon versus proton radiotherapy. The repertoire was sequenced with immunoSEQ multiplex PCR; TCRdb's copy has only in-frame clones and lacks some. The sample yields about 50,000 clones, more than 85% seen once. The source material was peripheral blood, sampled from a patient treated with photon-based radiotherapy. These TCRs come from a woman between 40 and 50 years old with cholangiocarcinoma.

The rearrangement joins TRBV2 to TRBJ1-6; 9 nucleotides agree with TRBD1. The CDR3 is made up of 14 amino acids. V lost 5 bases and J lost 10; bases outside the gene matches: 6. Germline CDR1 and CDR2: SNHLY and FYNNEI. CDR3 bases: TGTGCCAGCAGTATCGGGACAGGGCCCTCACCCCTCCACTTT. Protein sequence: CASSIGTGPSPLHF.

The rearrangement joins TRBV7-9 to TRBJ2-7; weak D call: TRBD1 (7 bases). Germline CDR1 reads SEHNR; CDR2 reads FQNEAQ (reference sequence). V shed 7 bases and J shed 3 bases, with 16 bases lying between them. The CDR3 has 14 amino acids. The CDR3 sequence: CASNSGGQLYEQYF. The CDR3 nucleotides read TGTGCCAGCAACTCAGGGGGGCAGCTCTACGAGCAGTACTTC.

The chain couples TRBV19 to TRBJ2-3, with TRBD2 identical over 8 bases. Trimming removed 1 base from V and 5 bases from J; junction bases left unmatched: 8. This CDR3 comprises 16 residues. Germline values: CDR1 LNHDA, CDR2 SQIVND (reference sequence). CDR3 residues: CASSIGLGLAGDTQYF. The CDR3 DNA is TGTGCCAGTAGTATAGGGTTAGGACTAGCAGGAGATACGCAGTATTTT.

This chain uses TRBV29-1 with TRBJ2-1; D may be TRBD1 (6 bases). V dropped 4 bases and J dropped 8 bases, with 12 bases sitting between them. Per the germline V gene, CDR1 is SQVTM and CDR2 is ANQGSEA. The CDR3 has 12 amino acids. Here the CDR3 reads CSVGPGVDEQFF. CDR3 sequence (DNA): TGCAGCGTTGGGCCAGGGGTTGATGAGCAGTTCTTC.

This chain joins TRBV30 and TRBJ2-3; 7 bases are a match to TRBD1. J gave up 4 bases and V 3 bases, and 1 base lay outside the gene matches. CDR1 and CDR2 from the germline V gene are GTSNPN and SVGIG (reference sequence). This CDR3 contains 12 residues. The CDR3 loop reads CAWRRGPDTQYF. The CDR3 bases are TGTGCCTGGAGAAGGGGGCCAGATACGCAGTATTTT.

This sequence joins TRBV20-1 and TRBJ2-7; D may be TRBD2 (6 bases). The CDR3 runs to 11 residues. The V end lost 6 bases, the J end lost 4 bases, and 10 bases lay between the germline ends. In germline, CDR1 is DFQATT, CDR2 SNEGSKA (reference sequence). The CDR3 bases are TGCAGTGCCCTCCGGGGGTACGAGCAGTACTTC. Translating it yields CSALRGYEQYF.

V is TRBV27 and J is TRBJ1-2; no reliable D call. Germline V gene data show CDR1 as MNHEY and CDR2 as SMNVEV (reference sequence). V lost 6 bases and J lost 0, with 11 bases in between. The CDR3 runs to 14 residues. CDR3 in amino acids: CASSLVASNYGYTF. The CDR3 DNA sequence: TGTGCCAGCAGCCTCGTGGCTTCTAACTATGGCTACACCTTC.

The chain links TRBV30 to TRBJ2-1, with no clear D. The V end was cut by 3 bases, the J end by 6 bases, with 12 bases between. This CDR3 contains 13 residues. Germline assignment: CDR1 GTSNPN and CDR2 SVGIG (reference sequence). The CDR3 is CAWRQVWGNEQFF. Here the CDR3 DNA reads TGTGCCTGGAGGCAAGTTTGGGGCAATGAGCAGTTCTTC.

The chain links TRBV25-1 to TRBJ2-1, with 9 bases fitting TRBD1. V lost 3 bases, J lost 7 bases, and 10 bases stayed unmatched. Germline CDR1 is MGHDK and CDR2 is SYGVNS. The CDR3 spans 16 residues. This chain's CDR3 is CASSDQQGASLNEQFF. The DNA for the CDR3 is TGTGCCAGCAGTGACCAACAGGGGGCATCGTTGAATGAGCAGTTCTTC. The entire variable domain, with the rest obtained from reference TRBV25-1 and TRBJ2-1, is as follows: EADIYQTPRYLVIGTGKKITLECSQTMGHDKMYWYQQDPGMELHLIHYSYGVNSTEKGDLSSESTVSRIRTEHFPLTLESARPSHTSQYLCASSDQQGASLNEQFFGPGTRLTVL.

J is TRBJ2-5 and V is TRBV18; TRBD2 agrees at 9 bases. Trimming at V came to 6 bases and at J to 4 bases, leaving 6 bases not matched to a gene. In germline, CDR1 is KGHSH, CDR2 LQKENI. CDR3 length equals 14 residues. Here the CDR3 reads CASSLAGTRETQYF. The CDR3 DNA follows: TGTGCCAGCTCCCTAGCGGGGACTCGAGAGACCCAGTACTTC.

This clone was observed a few times. The chain joins TRBV7-2 to TRBJ1-2; D is uncertain. The CDR3 has 12 residues. Trimming shortened V by 2 bases and J by 4 bases, and 5 bases separated the two germline ends. The germline V gene encodes CDR1 SGHTA and CDR2 FQGNSA. The CDR3 sequence: CASSLTSYGYTF. CDR3 bases: TGTGCCAGCAGCTTAACGAGCTATGGCTACACCTTC.

The rearrangement joins TRBV6-1 to TRBJ1-1; D is undetermined. Between the trimmed V and J ends, which lost 4 bases and 11 bases, there was a span of 14 bases. The CDR3 has 12 residues. Germline lookup yields CDR1 MNHNS and CDR2 SASEGT. The CDR3 nucleotides read TGTGCCAGCAGTGGCCCTCTTATAGAGGCTTTCTTT. The encoded protein is CASSGPLIEAFF.

The chain is built from TRBV5-4 and TRBJ1-1; tentative D call: TRBD1 (6 bases). The V gene's germline CDR1 is SGHNT and CDR2 YYREEE (reference sequence). V was clipped by 3 bases and J by 1 base, with 10 bases between them. CDR3 size: 14 residues. CDR3 sequence: CASSSFRGNTEAFF. The CDR3 coding sequence is TGTGCCAGCAGCTCGTTCAGGGGGAACACTGAAGCTTTCTTT.

The chain carries TRBV2 and TRBJ2-3; D gene uncertain. Germline CDR1 and CDR2: SNHLY and FYNNEI. The CDR3 length is 13 residues. Trimming pared 2 bases from V and 6 bases from J, leaving 9 bases between. This chain's CDR3 is CASSEWRTDTQYF. In DNA form, the CDR3 reads TGTGCCAGCAGTGAATGGCGGACCGATACGCAGTATTTT. Drawing the rest from reference TRBV2 and TRBJ2-3, the complete variable domain is EPEVTQTPSHQVTQMGQEVILRCVPISNHLYFYWYRQILGQKVEFLVSFYNNEISEKSEIFDDQFSVERPDGSNFTLKIRSTKLEDSAMYFCASSEWRTDTQYFGPGTRLTVL.

The genes are TRBV30 and TRBJ1-6; D is ambiguous. The ends were cut back, 2 bases at V and 6 bases at J, with 8 bases in the middle. From germline, CDR1 is GTSNPN and CDR2 SVGIG (reference sequence). This CDR3 contains 13 residues. The CDR3 sequence is CAWSLGVNSPLHF. CDR3 bases: TGTGCCTGGAGTCTGGGTGTTAATTCACCCCTCCACTTT.

The chain joins TRBV7-8 to TRBJ1-6, with unresolved D. Germline V lookup: CDR1 SGHVS, CDR2 FQNEAQ. The CDR3 has 14 amino acids. The CDR3 DNA reads as TGTGCTAAGGCGGGGTCCCCCTATAATTCACCCCTCCACTTT. Encoded protein: CAKAGSPYNSPLHF.

V is TRBV9 and J is TRBJ2-7; TRBD2 agrees at 11 bases. CDR1 is SGDLS and CDR2 is YYNGEE in the germline V gene. This CDR3 is 15 amino acids long. Unmatched junction bases numbered 6, after V lost 4 bases and J lost 3 bases. CDR3 residues: CASSSTSGSSYEQYF. CDR3 in DNA: TGTGCCAGCAGCTCAACTAGCGGGAGTAGCTACGAGCAGTACTTC.

Details on this clone: One end of the junction fails to match germline, which may point to a read error. The gene calls are TRBV6-6 and TRBJ1-4, with TRBD1 matching 8 bases. Per germline, CDR1 MNHNY and CDR2 SVGAGI (reference sequence). This CDR3 is 11 amino acids long. Here the CDR3 reads CAGRTGEKLFF. In DNA, the CDR3 is TGTGCCGGCAGGACAGGGGAAAAACTGTTTTTT.

The chain uses TRBV7-2 and TRBJ2-2; D remains unclear. The CDR3 is 15 amino acids. CDR1 SGHTA and CDR2 FQGNSA come from the germline V gene. V was clipped by 5 bases and J by 2 bases, with 12 bases between them. The CDR3 is CASSPWGPNTGELFF. The CDR3 coding sequence is TGTGCCAGCAGCCCGTGGGGTCCTAACACCGGGGAGCTGTTTTTT.

The rearrangement uses TRBV7-2 and TRBJ2-1; D ambiguous. The CDR3 sequence is 15 residues long. Germline V CDR1 and CDR2: SGHTA, FQGNSA. The V and J ends lost 5 bases and 1 base respectively, with 12 bases between them. Here the CDR3 reads CASSPLSSSYNEQFF. CDR3 nucleotide sequence: TGTGCCAGCAGCCCACTATCCTCTTCCTACAATGAGCAGTTCTTC.

This sequence joins TRBV4-1 and TRBJ2-1; 9 positions agree with TRBD2. Trimming at V came to 0 bases and at J to 10 bases, leaving 16 bases not matched to a gene. The CDR3 loop spans 18 amino acids. CDR1 is MGHRA, CDR2 YSYEKL, per germline. The CDR3: CASSQDLMGLAAIGEQFF. The CDR3 bases are TGCGCCAGCAGCCAAGATCTAATGGGACTAGCCGCAATCGGGGAGCAGTTCTTC.

The rearrangement joins TRBV25-1 to TRBJ2-5; D gene ambiguous. The V end was cut by 5 bases, the J end by 4 bases, with 5 bases between. This CDR3 has 11 amino acids. Germline CDR1 MGHDK, CDR2 SYGVNS. This chain's CDR3 is CASSLRETQYF. The CDR3 DNA reads as TGTGCCAGCAGTTTAAGAGAGACCCAGTACTTC.

This chain connects TRBV6-1 to TRBJ1-2; D perhaps matches TRBD1 (6 bases). There are 16 residues in the CDR3. CDR1 and CDR2 from the germline V gene are MNHNS and SASEGT. V shed 2 bases and J shed 7 bases, with 20 bases lying between them. CDR3 in DNA: TGTGCCAGCAGTGAAAATATAGGGGGGGCAGTTTCTGGCTACACCTTC. Protein product: CASSENIGGAVSGYTF.

The chain couples TRBV19 to TRBJ2-5; D remains ambiguous. The germline gives CDR1 LNHDA, CDR2 SQIVND (reference sequence). The CDR3 runs 14 residues. Trimming removed 7 bases at V and 5 bases at J, with 17 bases between. CDR3: CASNSQWGGETQYF. The CDR3 bases are TGTGCCAGTAACTCACAATGGGGTGGGGAGACCCAGTACTTC. Filled out from reference TRBV19 and TRBJ2-5, the complete variable domain reads DGGITQSPKYLFRKEGQNVTLSCEQNLNHDAMYWYRQDPGQGLRLIYYSQIVNDFQKGDIAEGYSVSREKKESFPLTVTSAQKNPTAFYLCASNSQWGGETQYFGPGTRLLVL.

V and J are TRBV1 and TRBJ2-1; TRBD1 is the table's D call, not checked against the DNA. TRBV1 is listed as a pseudogene. The CDR3 loop spans 15 amino acids. CDR3 amino acids: CTSSRQGSTYNEQFF. CDR3 bases: TGCACCAGCAGCCGACAGGGAAGCACCTACAATGAGCAGTTCTTC.

This clone appeared once. V usage is TRBV28 and J usage is TRBJ1-1; the D gene is possibly TRBD1 (5 bases). This CDR3 is built from 15 residues. Germline V lookup: CDR1 MDHEN, CDR2 SYDVKM. V shed 5 bases and J shed 3 bases, with 16 bases lying between them. In nucleotides, the CDR3 is TGTGCCAGCAGTGCACCGGGACCTAAGTACACTGAAGCTTTCTTT. Protein sequence: CASSAPGPKYTEAFF.

V is TRBV6-5 and J is TRBJ2-7, with D perhaps assigned TRBD1 or TRBD2 (5 bases each). V was trimmed by 10 bases and J by 0 bases, leaving 16 bases between them. Germline V CDR1 and CDR2: MNHEY, SVGAGI. The CDR3 covers 14 residues. The CDR3 DNA reads TGTGCCATCAGGGCCCCCGGGGACTCCTACGAGCAGTACTTC. Protein: CAIRAPGDSYEQYF.

In DNA form, the CDR3 reads TGCAGCGTTGTAGAGAGCTCCTACGAGCAGTACTTC. Encoded protein: CSVVESSYEQYF. The chain has TRBV29-1 and TRBJ2-7; D gene unclear. Trimming removed 4 bases from V and 0 bases from J, with 7 bases in between. CDR1 is SQVTM and CDR2 is ANQGSEA in the germline V gene. The CDR3 runs to 12 residues.

As to this clone: No DNA is shown, since the ends of the CDR3 on it are uncertain; the CDR3 is the one TCRdb lists. V gene TRBV7-2 combines with J gene TRBJ1-5; the DNA was not compared with TRBD1, the D call given in the table. The CDR3 sequence runs 13 residues, both termini included. Per the germline V gene, CDR1 is SGHTA and CDR2 is FQGNSA. The CDR3 is CASSLVGQGISYF.